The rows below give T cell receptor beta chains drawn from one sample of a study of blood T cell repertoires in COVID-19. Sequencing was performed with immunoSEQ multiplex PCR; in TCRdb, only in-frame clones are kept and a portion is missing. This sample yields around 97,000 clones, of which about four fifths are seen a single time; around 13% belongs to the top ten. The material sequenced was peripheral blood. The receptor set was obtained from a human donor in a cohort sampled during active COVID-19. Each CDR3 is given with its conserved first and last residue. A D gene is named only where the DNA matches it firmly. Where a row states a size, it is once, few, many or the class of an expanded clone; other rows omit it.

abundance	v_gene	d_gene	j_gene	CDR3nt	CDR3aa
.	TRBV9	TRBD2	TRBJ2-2	TGTGCCAGCAGTGCCCTACTAGCGGGGGGGCCTACCGCCACCGGGGAGCTGTTTTTT	CASSALLAGGPTATGELFF
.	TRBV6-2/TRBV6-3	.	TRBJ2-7	TGTGCCAGCAGCCGTACCTACGAGCAGTACTTC	CASSRTYEQYF
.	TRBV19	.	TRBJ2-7	TGTGCCAGTAGCCCCCCTAACTCCTACGAGCAGTACTTC	CASSPPNSYEQYF
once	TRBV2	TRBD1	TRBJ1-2	TGTGCCAGCAGCCAGACAGGGAACTATGGCTACACCTTC	CASSQTGNYGYTF
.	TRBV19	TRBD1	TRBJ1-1	TGTGCCAGTAGTATAAGACAGGGGTACACTGAAGCTTTCTTT	CASSIRQGYTEAFF
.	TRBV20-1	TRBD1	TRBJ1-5	TGCAGTGCTCGTGCGACAGGGCTGAGCAATCAGCCCCAGCATTTT	CSARATGLSNQPQHF
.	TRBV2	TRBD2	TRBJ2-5	TGTGCCAACGAGCGGGGGGCCGCACTGGAGACCCAGTACTTC	CANERGAALETQYF
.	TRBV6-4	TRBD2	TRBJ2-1	TGTGCCAGCAGTTCGAGCGGGGGGGCGGTCAATGAGCAGTTCTTC	CASSSSGGAVNEQFF
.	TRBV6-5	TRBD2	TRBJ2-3	TGTGCCAGCAGCCACACTAGCGGGGGGACAGATACGCAGTATTTT	CASSHTSGGTDTQYF
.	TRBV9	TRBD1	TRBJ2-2	TGTGCCAGCAGCCCTTCTGGGGGCAGGGGGCGAACCGGGGAGCTGTTTTTT	CASSPSGGRGRTGELFF
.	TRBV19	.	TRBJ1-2	TGTGCCAGTAGTCTGACAGCCTATGGCTACACCTTC	CASSLTAYGYTF
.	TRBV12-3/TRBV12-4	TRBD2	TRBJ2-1	TGTGCCAGCAGTTGGGCGGCGGGGGAGAAGTTCTTC	CASSWAAGEKFF
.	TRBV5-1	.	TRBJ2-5	TGCGCCAGCAGCTTGAACAGGGAAGGGGAGACCCAGTACTTC	CASSLNREGETQYF
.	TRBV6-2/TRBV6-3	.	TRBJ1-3	TGTGCCAGCAGTTCCTCCCGAAGCCTCGCCTTTGTTGGAAACACCATATATTTT	CASSSSRSLAFVGNTIYF
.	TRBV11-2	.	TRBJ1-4	TGTGCCAGCAGCCCTGGGGGGGTAAATGAAAAACTGTTTTTT	CASSPGGVNEKLFF
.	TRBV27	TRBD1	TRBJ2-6	TGTGCCAGCAGTTTACGACAGGGGATTGGGGCCAACGTCCTGACTTTC	CASSLRQGIGANVLTF
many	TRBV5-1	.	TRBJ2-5	TGCGCCAGCAGCTTGCAGGGAGAGACCCAGTACTTC	CASSLQGETQYF
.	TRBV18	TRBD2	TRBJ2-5	TGTGCCAGCTCATCAAGCCTCGGACTAGCGGGGGGAGAGACCCAGTACTTC	CASSSSLGLAGGETQYF
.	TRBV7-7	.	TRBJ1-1	TGTGCTAGCAGCTTCAGTCGGAACACTGAAGCTTTCTTT	CASSFSRNTEAFF
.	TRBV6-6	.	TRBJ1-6	TGTGCCAGCAGGGTGCAGGGCTCACCCCTCCACTTT	CASRVQGSPLHF
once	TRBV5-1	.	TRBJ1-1	TGCGCCAGCAGCTCGCAGGGTAAAACTGAAGCTTTCTTT	CASSSQGKTEAFF
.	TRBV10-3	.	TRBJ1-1	TGTGCCATCGGAAAAAACGAGGGGAACACTGAAGCTTTCTTT	CAIGKNEGNTEAFF